This T cell receptor beta chain was obtained from a study of OX40 agonist ivuxolimab in advanced cancers. Sequencing used immunoSEQ multiplex PCR; TCRdb keeps in-frame clones, though not all of them. In the table there are more than 40,000 clones, 90% to 95% of which are singletons. The CDR3 sequence is 16 residues long. V lost 3 bases to trimming and J lost 6 bases; unmatched junction nucleotides: 11. Per germline, CDR1 LGHNA and CDR2 YSLEER. V usage is TRBV4-3 and J usage is TRBJ1-1, with 9 positions matching TRBD1. The input for sequencing was CD4+ or CD8+ T cells sorted from blood, taken in a trial of the OX40 agonist ivuxolimab. This TCR was recovered from an adult with an advanced solid tumor such as melanoma, head and neck, liver or kidney cancer. CDR3 DNA: TGCGCCAGCAGCCACGTACCGGGACAGGGTGTAGCTGAAGCTTTCTTT. It yields the protein CASSHVPGQGVAEAFF.